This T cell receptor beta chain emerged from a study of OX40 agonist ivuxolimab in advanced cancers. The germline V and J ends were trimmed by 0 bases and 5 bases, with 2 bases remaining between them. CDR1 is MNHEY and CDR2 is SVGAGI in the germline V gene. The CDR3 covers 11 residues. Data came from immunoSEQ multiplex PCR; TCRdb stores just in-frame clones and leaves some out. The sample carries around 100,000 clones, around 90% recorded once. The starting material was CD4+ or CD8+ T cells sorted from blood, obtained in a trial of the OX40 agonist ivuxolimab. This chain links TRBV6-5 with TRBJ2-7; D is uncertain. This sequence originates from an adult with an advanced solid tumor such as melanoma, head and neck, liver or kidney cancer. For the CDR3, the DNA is TGTGCCAGCAGTTACTCTCACGAGCAGTACTTC. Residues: CASSYSHEQYF.